Below, 23 T cell receptor beta chains from the same sample are listed, as sequenced in a study of cytomegalovirus exposure and HLA in healthy donors. The PCR ran on 60 Vbeta and 13 Jbeta primers. Libraries were prepared by immunoSEQ multiplex PCR; TCRdb keeps only in-frame clonotypes and omits some of them. This sample has 150,000 to 200,000 clones; more than 60% occur once, and the top ten carry about 4.5%. Sequenced: PBMCs. The source of these receptors is a man aged 35 to 55 in good health and CMV-seronegative.

The chain combines TRBV27 with TRBJ1-1; TRBD1 agrees at 9 bases. The V gene's germline CDR1 is MNHEY and CDR2 SMNVEV (reference sequence). The CDR3 extends over 18 amino acids. The ends lost 6 bases at V and 0 bases at J; junction bases unmatched: 14. The CDR3 DNA follows: TGTGCCAGCAGCTGGACCAAAGGACAGGGGATCCTGAACACTGAAGCTTTCTTT. Amino acid sequence: CASSWTKGQGILNTEAFF.

V and J are TRBV30 and TRBJ1-1, with TRBD1 identical over 12 bases. The V segment lost 4 bases and the J segment 9 bases; nucleotides outside the gene matches: 9. The germline CDR1 and CDR2 sequences are GTSNPN and SVGIG (reference sequence). The CDR3 is made up of 14 amino acids. The CDR3: CAWTRGGTGGQAFF. The CDR3 DNA follows: TGTGCCTGGACACGGGGTGGGACAGGGGGCCAAGCTTTCTTT.

The chain carries TRBV30 and TRBJ2-3, with 9 bases lining up with TRBD2. CDR1 is GTSNPN and CDR2 is SVGIG in the germline V gene (reference sequence). V gave up 1 base and J gave up 4 bases; unmatched junction bases: 6. There are 15 residues in the CDR3. The CDR3 bases are TGTGCCTGGAGTGGACCGGGACTAGCTCCAGATACGCAGTATTTT. Translation: CAWSGPGLAPDTQYF.

The J gene is TRBJ2-7, the V gene TRBV27, with 7 bases aligning to TRBD1. Germline V lookup: CDR1 MNHEY, CDR2 SMNVEV (reference sequence). V lost 6 bases to trimming and J lost 2 bases; unmatched junction nucleotides: 4. The CDR3 has 13 residues. The CDR3 sequence is CASRHRGPYEQYF. The CDR3 DNA is TGTGCCAGCAGACACAGGGGTCCCTACGAGCAGTACTTC.

This clone was observed a handful of times. This chain connects TRBV29-1 to TRBJ1-1, with TRBD1 as a possible D gene (6 bases). CDR3 size: 13 residues. CDR1 is SQVTM and CDR2 is ANQGSEA in the germline V gene. With 7 bases removed from V and 1 base from J, the gap between germline ends came to 13 bases. Here the CDR3 DNA reads TGCAGCGCAACGGGGGGCCCGAACACTGAAGCTTTCTTT. Protein sequence: CSATGGPNTEAFF.

V gene TRBV29-1 combines with J gene TRBJ1-2; maybe TRBD1 (6 bases). In germline, CDR1 is SQVTM, CDR2 ANQGSEA. The CDR3 consists of 13 residues. Deletions cut 5 bases from V and 4 bases from J, with 14 bases between. Here the CDR3 reads CSVSPGGLYGYTF. For the CDR3, the DNA is TGCAGCGTTTCACCGGGGGGCCTCTATGGCTACACCTTC.

The chain recombines TRBV13 with TRBJ2-7; TRBD2 agrees at 7 bases. The CDR3 sequence is 15 residues long. Trimming removed 0 bases from V and 0 bases from J; junction bases left unmatched: 2. The V gene's germline CDR1 is PRHDT and CDR2 FYEKMQ (reference sequence). The CDR3 loop reads CASSLGRGNSYEQYF. CDR3 nucleotides: TGTGCCAGCAGCTTAGGGCGGGGGAACTCCTACGAGCAGTACTTC. Full variable domain (outside the CDR3, taken from reference TRBV13 and TRBJ2-7): AAGVIQSPRHLIKEKRETATLKCYPIPRHDTVYWYQQGPGQDPQFLISFYEKMQSDKGSIPDRFSAQQFSDYHSELNMSSLELGDSALYFCASSLGRGNSYEQYFGPGTRLTVT.

The V gene is TRBV30, the J gene TRBJ1-2, with a tentative D call TRBD1 (5 bases). CDR1 GTSNPN and CDR2 SVGIG come from the germline V gene (reference sequence). V was clipped by 0 bases and J by 7 bases, with 15 bases between them. The CDR3 runs 14 residues. The CDR3 protein is CAWSVQVRLGGYTF. In DNA, the CDR3 is TGTGCCTGGAGTGTACAGGTCCGGTTGGGTGGCTACACCTTC.

The chain combines TRBV27 with TRBJ2-7; the match to TRBD1 covers 7 bases. The CDR3 length is 13 residues. From germline, CDR1 is MNHEY and CDR2 SMNVEV (reference sequence). Unmatched junction bases numbered 7, after V lost 6 bases and J lost 5 bases. This CDR3 is CASRLTGSHEQYF. CDR3 bases: TGTGCCAGCAGATTGACAGGGTCCCACGAGCAGTACTTC.

This clone appeared a single time. Other DNA sequences within the sample encode an identical CDR3. The J gene is TRBJ1-2, the V gene TRBV5-6; 8 nucleotides line up with TRBD1. The V and J ends lost 3 bases and 6 bases, in that order; junction bases with no gene match: 10. Germline assignment: CDR1 SGHDT and CDR2 YYEEEE. The CDR3 totals 15 residues. CDR3 coding DNA: TGTGCCAGCAGCTCTGACAGGGGACGTCGGCATGGCTACACCTTC. This gives the protein CASSSDRGRRHGYTF.

This clone occurred a few times. The V gene is TRBV2, the J gene TRBJ1-2, with TRBD1 matching over 10 bases. This CDR3 has 14 residues. V shed 1 base and J 6 bases; nucleotides not matched to a gene: 2. The germline V gene has CDR1 SNHLY and CDR2 FYNNEI. The CDR3: CASSEVGQGDGYTF. The DNA for the CDR3 is TGTGCCAGCAGTGAAGTAGGACAGGGGGATGGCTACACCTTC.

The J gene is TRBJ2-5, the V gene TRBV9; tentative D call: TRBD2 (6 bases). V lost 2 bases and J lost 5, with 13 bases in between. This CDR3 has 14 amino acids. Germline lookup yields CDR1 SGDLS and CDR2 YYNGEE. The CDR3 DNA is TGTGCCAGCAGCGTTGGGACTGAGCGGGAGACCCAGTACTTC. Encoded protein: CASSVGTERETQYF.

The genes are TRBV28 and TRBJ1-2, with no clear D. The CDR3 spans 15 residues. Germline-derived CDR1 and CDR2 are MDHEN and SYDVKM. V was trimmed by 5 bases and J by 4 bases, leaving 17 bases between them. The CDR3 DNA follows: TGTGCCAGCAGTGCACCGTTGGCAGGACTCTATGGCTACACCTTC. Amino acid sequence: CASSAPLAGLYGYTF.

V and J are TRBV6-1 and TRBJ1-6; D possibly corresponds to TRBD1 (6 bases). The CDR3 has 19 residues. The germline V gene has CDR1 MNHNS and CDR2 SASEGT. V lost 1 base to trimming and J lost 7 bases, with 23 bases between them. CDR3 protein: CASSEGPGGALGYNSPLHF. The CDR3 region has the DNA TGTGCCAGCAGTGAAGGGCCGGGGGGGGCTTTGGGATACAATTCACCCCTCCACTTT.

The chain couples TRBV19 to TRBJ1-5; 8 bases agree with TRBD1. The germline CDR1 and CDR2 sequences are LNHDA and SQIVND (reference sequence). The CDR3 contains 14 residues. V was pared by 6 bases and J by 5 bases, with 6 bases of the junction left unmatched. This CDR3 reads CASSPDRGHQPQHF. In nucleotides, the CDR3 is TGTGCCAGTAGCCCCGACAGGGGACATCAGCCCCAGCATTTT.

The chain employs TRBV11-2 and TRBJ1-1, with 7 bases lining up with TRBD1. The germline V gene encodes CDR1 SGHAT and CDR2 FQNNGV. After removal of 4 bases from V and 5 bases from J, the junction contained 4 bases not matched to a gene. The CDR3 contains 13 residues. The CDR3 loop reads CASSSPGGTEAFF. For the CDR3, the DNA is TGTGCCAGCAGCTCCCCAGGGGGGACTGAAGCTTTCTTT.

J is TRBJ2-7 and V is TRBV5-1, with 9 bases matching TRBD2. The trim removed 1 base at V and 1 base at J, leaving 6 bases unmatched. Per germline, CDR1 SGHRS and CDR2 YFSETQ. This CDR3 is 16 amino acids long. The CDR3 DNA reads as TGCGCCAGCAGCTTGTTGGCGGGGGGGCCATCCTACGAGCAGTACTTC. It yields the protein CASSLLAGGPSYEQYF.

The chain combines TRBV2 with TRBJ2-1; 7 positions agree with TRBD2. CDR1 and CDR2 from the germline V gene are SNHLY and FYNNEI. After removal of 4 bases from V and 0 bases from J, the junction contained 3 bases not matched to a gene. The CDR3 is 15 residues long. This CDR3 reads CASSVGGSSYNEQFF. CDR3 nucleotide sequence: TGTGCCAGCAGTGTGGGGGGGAGCTCCTACAATGAGCAGTTCTTC.

The J gene is TRBJ2-1, the V gene TRBV18; 8 bases fit TRBD1. The CDR3 extends over 14 amino acids. Germline CDR1 KGHSH, CDR2 LQKENI. J gave up 5 bases and V 8 bases, and 8 bases lay outside the gene matches. CDR3 sequence (DNA): TGTGCCAGCCTTGGACAGGGATTAAACAATGAGCAGTTCTTC. This sequence encodes CASLGQGLNNEQFF.

The CDR3: CASSPSGPYTF. The CDR3 DNA reads TGTGCCAGCAGTCCATCCGGTCCCTACACCTTC. The chain is built from TRBV6-6 and TRBJ1-2; D remains unclear. Germline V gene data show CDR1 as MNHNY and CDR2 as SVGAGI (reference sequence). The CDR3 covers 11 residues. Deletions cut 5 bases from V and 10 bases from J, with 11 bases between.

CDR3 DNA: TGTGCCAGCAGCGTAGGTACTAACACCGGGGAGCTGTTTTTT. It encodes CASSVGTNTGELFF. This chain links TRBV9 with TRBJ2-2; D not certain. CDR3 length equals 14 residues. CDR1 and CDR2 from the germline V gene are SGDLS and YYNGEE. Deletions cut 0 bases from V and 2 bases from J, with 5 bases between.

This sequence joins TRBV18 and TRBJ2-1, with D perhaps matching TRBD2 (5 bases). With 6 bases removed from V and 7 bases from J, the gap between germline ends came to 19 bases. This CDR3 region has 15 residues. Germline V lookup: CDR1 KGHSH, CDR2 LQKENI. The CDR3 loop reads CASSPIMEALNEQFF. CDR3 sequence (DNA): TGTGCCAGCTCTCCTATCATGGAGGCTCTAAATGAGCAGTTCTTC.

This clone was seen only a few times. The V and J genes are TRBV10-3 and TRBJ1-5, with TRBD1 matching over 8 bases. Germline assignment: CDR1 ENHRY and CDR2 SYGVKD. Trimming cost V 10 bases and J 0 bases; bases outside gene matches: 8. The CDR3 spans 15 residues. The CDR3 here is CASGQGGASNQPQHF. The CDR3 coding sequence is TGTGCCAGCGGACAGGGTGGTGCTAGCAATCAGCCCCAGCATTTT.